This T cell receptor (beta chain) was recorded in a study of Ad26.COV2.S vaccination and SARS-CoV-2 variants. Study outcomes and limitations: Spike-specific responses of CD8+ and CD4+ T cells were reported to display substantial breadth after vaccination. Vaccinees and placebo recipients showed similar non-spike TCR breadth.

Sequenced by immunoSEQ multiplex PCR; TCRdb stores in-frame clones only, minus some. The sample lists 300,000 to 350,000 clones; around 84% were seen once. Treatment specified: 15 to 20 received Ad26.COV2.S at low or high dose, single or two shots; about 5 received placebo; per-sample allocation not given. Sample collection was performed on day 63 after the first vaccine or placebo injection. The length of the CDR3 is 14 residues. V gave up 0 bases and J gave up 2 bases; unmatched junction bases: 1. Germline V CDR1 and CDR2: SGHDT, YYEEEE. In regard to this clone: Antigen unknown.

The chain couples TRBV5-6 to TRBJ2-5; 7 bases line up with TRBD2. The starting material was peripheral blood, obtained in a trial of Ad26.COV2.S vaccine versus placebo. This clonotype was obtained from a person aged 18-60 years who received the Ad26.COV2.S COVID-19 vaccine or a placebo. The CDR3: CASSLGLAQETQYF. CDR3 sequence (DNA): TGTGCCAGCAGCTTGGGACTAGCACAAGAGACCCAGTACTTC. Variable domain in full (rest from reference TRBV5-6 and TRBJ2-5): DAGVTQSPTHLIKTRGQQVTLRCSPKSGHDTVSWYQQALGQGPQFIFQYYEEEERQRGNFPDRFSGHQFPNYSSELNVNALLLGDSALYLCASSLGLAQETQYFGPGTRLLVL.